These 24 T cell receptor beta chains were sequenced from one sample in a study of HIV-infected patients and healthy controls. About 450 ng RNA was reverse transcribed with alpha and beta constant-region primers. Alpha and beta chain libraries were made separately by chain-specific third strand synthesis with multiplexing indices. TCRdb re-analysed the 5' RACE reads in MiXCR, keeping a single row per CDR3 protein. The sample carries more than 15,000 distinct CDR3 sequences, under 10% recorded once. The repertoire came from unfractionated whole blood and reflected all unsorted peripheral T cells. The sample taken for sequencing was blood. All receptors derive from an adult in good health.

This clonotype occurred a few times. The rearrangement joins TRBV25-1 to TRBJ1-1; the D gene is possibly TRBD1 (6 bases). Looked up from germline, CDR1 is MGHDK and CDR2 is SYGVNS. This CDR3 spans 12 amino acids. V lost 8 bases and J 5 bases, leaving 12 bases between the germline ends. The CDR3 sequence is CASQEGGTEAFF. As DNA, the CDR3 is TGTGCCAGCCAGGAAGGGGGGACTGAAGCTTTCTTT.

This clonotype was picked up many times. CDR3 DNA: TGCAGTGCCCGACAGGGTTCGGAGGCGGCCCAGCATTTT. It yields the protein CSARQGSEAAQHF. The J gene is TRBJ1-5, the V gene TRBV20-1, with 7 bases identical to TRBD1. Per the germline V gene, CDR1 is DFQATT and CDR2 is SNEGSKA (reference sequence). The CDR3 length is 13 residues. Trimming at V came to 6 bases and at J to 11 bases, leaving 13 bases not matched to a gene.

This clonotype was detected a few times. Mismatch with germline at one junction end may stem from a read error. This rearrangement joins TRBV14 to TRBJ1-2, with unresolved D. The CDR3 length is 12 residues. Germline CDR1 SGHDN, CDR2 FVKESK. CDR3 amino acids: CASSEPFTIRSF. CDR3 nucleotide sequence: TGTGCCAGCAGCGAGCCATTTACCATCAGGTCCTTC.

This clonotype was counted ten times or more. V usage is TRBV6-5 and J usage is TRBJ1-2, with 10 positions matching TRBD1. Unmatched junction bases numbered 3, after V lost 9 bases and J lost 5 bases. Germline CDR1 reads MNHEY; CDR2 reads SVGAGI. The CDR3 spans 12 residues. The DNA for the CDR3 is TGTGCCAGTGGACAGGGGGTATATGGCTACACCTTC. Encoded protein: CASGQGVYGYTF.

This clonotype was seen many times. The chain links TRBV23-1 to TRBJ1-1; D call uncertain. TRBV23-1 is assigned to the ORF class and has an uncertain function. Trimming pared 8 bases from V and 7 bases from J, leaving 8 bases between. The CDR3 is 10 residues long. The CDR3 DNA sequence: TGCGCCAGCGGGCAGTTTGAAGCTTTCTTT. This translates into CASGQFEAFF.

The chain recombines TRBV28 with TRBJ2-3; no clear D. The V gene lost 6 bases and the J gene lost 2 bases, with 12 bases spanning the gap. The CDR3 length is 14 residues. The germline CDR1 and CDR2 sequences are MDHEN and SYDVKM. Here the CDR3 reads CASSPSGHTDTQYF. CDR3 DNA: TGTGCCAGCAGCCCTAGTGGCCACACAGATACGCAGTATTTT. The full variable domain, rest sourced from reference TRBV28 and TRBJ2-3, is DVKVTQSSRYLVKRTGEKVFLECVQDMDHENMFWYRQDPGLGLRLIYFSYDVKMKEKGDIPEGYSVSREKKERFSLILESASTNQTSMYLCASSPSGHTDTQYFGPGTRLTVL.

The chain carries TRBV7-2 and TRBJ1-2; D is unclear. From germline, CDR1 is SGHTA and CDR2 FQGNSA. This CDR3 contains 16 residues. V was shortened by 5 bases and J by 4 bases, with 20 bases between the two germline ends. CDR3 sequence reads: CASSADGQDPRYGYTF. DNA of the CDR3: TGTGCCAGCAGCGCTGATGGGCAGGACCCCCGCTATGGCTACACCTTC.

This clonotype was seen repeatedly, ten times or more. CDR3 in amino acids: CASTKGQGNTIYF. The CDR3 bases are TGTGCCAGCACCAAGGGACAGGGAAACACCATATATTTT. V and J are TRBV7-2 and TRBJ1-3; 7 bases align to TRBD1. Germline V gene lookup returns CDR1 SGHTA and CDR2 FQGNSA. V dropped 7 bases and J dropped 4; count of bases not matched to a gene: 4. This CDR3 spans 13 amino acids.

This chain joins TRBV6-2 or TRBV6-3 and TRBJ2-1; either TRBD1 or TRBD2 may supply D (6 bases each). The CDR3 loop spans 13 amino acids. Between the trimmed V and J ends, which lost 10 bases and 5 bases, there was a span of 15 bases. Germline CDR1 reads MNHEY; CDR2 reads SVGEGT. The CDR3 bases are TGTGCCATCCTAGGGGGGAACCACAATGAGCAGTTCTTC. Its translation is CAILGGNHNEQFF.

Relative to its sample, this clonotype is medium-sized. The chain employs TRBV12-3 or TRBV12-4 and TRBJ1-1; 9 bases line up with TRBD1. J lost 10 bases, V lost 5 bases, and 5 bases had no gene match. CDR3 length equals 12 residues. In DNA, the CDR3 is TGTGCCAGCAGTCCCGGGACAGGGCGAGCTTTCTTT. Translation gives CASSPGTGRAFF.

The J gene is TRBJ2-2, the V gene TRBV7-2; D is perhaps TRBD2 (6 bases). The V gene's germline CDR1 is SGHTA and CDR2 FQGNSA. V was cut by 0 bases and J by 1 base, with 9 bases left in between. CDR3 length: 16 residues. DNA for the CDR3: TGTGCCAGCAGCTTAGCCGTCGGGGGGAACACCGGGGAGCTGTTTTTT. It yields the protein CASSLAVGGNTGELFF. Complete variable domain (other parts from reference TRBV7-2 and TRBJ2-2): GAGVSQSPSNKVTEKGKDVELRCDPISGHTALYWYRQSLGQGLEFLIYFQGNSAPDKSGLPSDRFSAERTGGSVSTLTIQRTQQEDSAVYLCASSLAVGGNTGELFFGEGSRLTVL.

The table lists this clonotype with many counts. The V gene is TRBV29-1, the J gene TRBJ2-3, with 10 bases fitting TRBD1. Trimming at V came to 4 bases and at J to 5 bases, leaving 12 bases not matched to a gene. The CDR3 is made up of 16 amino acids. Germline V gene data show CDR1 as SQVTM and CDR2 as ANQGSEA. CDR3 DNA: TGCAGCGTTGTAAATCCGCGGGACAGGGGAGTAGATACGCAGTATTTT. It codes for CSVVNPRDRGVDTQYF.

This chain links TRBV20-1 with TRBJ2-7; the D gene could be TRBD1 or TRBD2 (5 bases each). The CDR3 sequence is 13 residues long. Germline-derived CDR1 and CDR2 are DFQATT and SNEGSKA (reference sequence). The germline V and J ends were trimmed by 3 bases and 4 bases, with 13 bases remaining between them. The CDR3 bases are TGCAGTGCTAGCTGGGGGATAGCATACGAGCAGTACTTC. Translated, it gives CSASWGIAYEQYF.

By frequency in the sample, this clonotype is medium-sized. The chain carries TRBV5-5 and TRBJ2-5; D ambiguous. This CDR3 is built from 13 residues. The V and J ends lost 4 bases and 8 bases respectively, with 15 bases between them. The germline V gene has CDR1 SGHKS and CDR2 YYEKEE (reference sequence). The CDR3 DNA reads as TGTGCCAGCAGCGAAATCGGTGGGATAACCCAGTACTTC. Amino acid sequence: CASSEIGGITQYF.

This clonotype was detected a few times. CDR3 amino acids: CASGTLGNEQYF. As DNA, the CDR3 is TGTGCCAGCGGGACGTTGGGCAACGAGCAGTACTTC. This chain links TRBV19 with TRBJ2-7; perhaps D is TRBD1 or TRBD2 (5 bases each). Trimming stripped 9 bases from V and 5 bases from J, with 14 bases between. The CDR3 covers 12 residues. Germline assignment: CDR1 LNHDA and CDR2 SQIVND (reference sequence).

This clonotype appeared many times. V usage is TRBV5-1 and J usage is TRBJ2-7; D is undetermined. Trimming removed 3 bases from V and 0 bases from J, with 10 bases in between. Looked up from germline, CDR1 is SGHRS and CDR2 is YFSETQ. This CDR3 has 14 residues. As DNA, the CDR3 is TGCGCCAGCAGCTCACAGAGAACCTCCTACGAGCAGTACTTC. Encoded protein: CASSSQRTSYEQYF.

This clonotype appeared many times. This chain links TRBV2 with TRBJ1-6, with D unresolved. Deletions cut 4 bases from V and 10 bases from J, with 20 bases between. From germline, CDR1 is SNHLY and CDR2 FYNNEI. This CDR3 is 16 amino acids long. CDR3 residues: CASSGPDTQFGSPLHF. The CDR3 region has the DNA TGTGCCAGCAGTGGACCCGACACCCAATTTGGGTCACCCCTCCACTTT.

This clonotype showed up many times. This chain joins TRBV5-4 and TRBJ2-3; no clear D. CDR3 length: 13 amino acids. V was cut by 0 bases and J by 6 bases, with 8 bases left in between. Germline CDR1 reads SGHNT; CDR2 reads YYREEE (reference sequence). CDR3 coding DNA: TGTGCCAGCAGCTTGGACTGGCCCGATACGCAGTATTTT. Amino acid sequence: CASSLDWPDTQYF. The whole variable domain, remainder taken from reference TRBV5-4 and TRBJ2-3, is ETGVTQSPTHLIKTRGQQVTLRCSSQSGHNTVSWYQQALGQGPQFIFQYYREEENGRGNFPPRFSGLQFPNYSSELNVNALELDDSALYLCASSLDWPDTQYFGPGTRLTVL.

This clonotype was recorded many times. The chain is built from TRBV4-1 and TRBJ2-7, with D maybe TRBD2 (5 bases). CDR3 length equals 16 residues. V was clipped by 8 bases and J by 7 bases, with 27 bases between them. CDR1 is MGHRA, CDR2 YSYEKL, per germline. The CDR3 here is CASAMTWVSGVEEQYF. The DNA for the CDR3 is TGCGCCAGCGCTATGACGTGGGTAAGCGGCGTAGAAGAGCAGTACTTC.

This clonotype was seen at least ten times. The J gene is TRBJ1-5, the V gene TRBV6-5, with 7 bases aligning to TRBD1. The V gene end was trimmed by 6 bases and the J gene end by 7 bases; junction bases not matched to a gene: 6. The CDR3 runs to 13 residues. Per germline, CDR1 MNHEY and CDR2 SVGAGI. The CDR3 DNA sequence: TGTGCCAGCAGCCCTCGACAGGGACAGCCCCAGCATTTT. Translating gives CASSPRQGQPQHF.

This clonotype was counted at least ten times. The CDR3: CASSFPGAQYF. DNA for the CDR3: TGTGCCAGCAGCTTTCCGGGAGCGCAGTATTTT. V usage is TRBV5-4 and J usage is TRBJ2-3; maybe TRBD2 (6 bases). Germline V gene data show CDR1 as SGHNT and CDR2 as YYREEE (reference sequence). This CDR3 spans 11 amino acids. The V end was cut by 2 bases, the J end by 10 bases, with 8 bases between.

Within the sample, this clonotype is medium-sized (0.01 to 0.1%). V and J are TRBV27 and TRBJ2-5; a possible D gene is TRBD2 (6 bases). The CDR3 loop spans 14 amino acids. Germline V CDR1 and CDR2: MNHEY, SMNVEV (reference sequence). With 3 bases removed from V and 7 bases from J, the gap between germline ends came to 15 bases. This chain's CDR3 is CASSFGGMGGTQYF. CDR3 DNA sequence: TGTGCCAGCAGTTTCGGAGGGATGGGGGGGACCCAGTACTTC.

This clonotype was recorded at least ten times. The V and J genes are TRBV6-5 and TRBJ2-5; TRBD2 matches at 10 bases. The CDR3 covers 16 residues. Germline-derived CDR1 and CDR2 are MNHEY and SVGAGI. Germline trimming cut 6 bases from V and 5 bases from J; bases unmatched to any gene: 12. CDR3 in amino acids: CASSKSLAGAVETQYF. In DNA form, the CDR3 reads TGTGCCAGCAGCAAATCCCTAGCGGGAGCGGTGGAGACCCAGTACTTC.

This clonotype was observed many times. The V and J genes are TRBV10-2 and TRBJ2-1, with 7 bases fitting TRBD2. This CDR3 spans 15 amino acids. J gave up 9 bases and V 2 bases, and 10 bases lay outside the gene matches. Germline-derived CDR1 and CDR2 are WSHSY and SAAADI. For the CDR3, the DNA is TGCGCCAGCAGTGAGGGGGAGGGCCTTGGGGGTGAGCAGTTCTTC. Its protein product is CASSEGEGLGGEQFF.